These 17 T cell receptor beta chains originate from one sample sequenced in a study of T cells in Graves' hyperthyroidism and ophthalmopathy. RNA transcripts provided the source from which TCR beta CDR3 regions were amplified. TCR CDR3 regions were first amplified by RT-PCR with HTBI primers. TCRdb re-analysed the multiplex PCR reads in MiXCR, keeping a single row per CDR3 protein. This table holds hundreds of thousands of distinct CDR3 sequences, 35% to 40% found once. Source material: blood. These receptors originate from a man aged 18 to 29 with Graves' hyperthyroidism.

V is TRBV29-1 and J is TRBJ2-3; 7 bases map to TRBD1. After removal of 4 bases from V and 1 base from J, the junction contained 8 bases not matched to a gene. The germline V gene has CDR1 SQVTM and CDR2 ANQGSEA. The CDR3 consists of 15 residues. The CDR3 spells CSVVDGTGGTDTQYF. CDR3 DNA: TGCAGCGTTGTCGATGGCACAGGGGGCACAGATACGCAGTATTTT.

This clonotype has a handful of counts. The chain recombines TRBV20-1 with TRBJ1-4; no clear D. V was shortened by 2 bases and J by 7 bases, with 11 bases between the two germline ends. CDR1 and CDR2 (germline): DFQATT, SNEGSKA (reference sequence). There are 13 residues in the CDR3. The CDR3 DNA is TGCAGTGCTAGACCGGACCCGGCTGAAAAACTGTTTTTT. This sequence encodes CSARPDPAEKLFF.

Note on this clonotype: A read error is likely, as this CDR3 ends without the conserved phenylalanine or tryptophan. The rearrangement links TRBV12-3 or TRBV12-4 to TRBJ2-7, with TRBD2 matching over 10 bases. Losses at the gene ends were 3 bases for V and 3 bases for J; bases not matched to a gene: 8. The CDR3 has 16 amino acids. The CDR3 DNA reads TGTGCCAGCAGTTTTGTGGTCAGCGGGAGGGGCTACGAGCAGTACCTC. The encoded protein is CASSFVVSGRGYEQYL.

This clonotype was counted ten times or more. The J gene is TRBJ1-2, the V gene TRBV7-2; D is uncertain. Germline loops: CDR1 SGHTA, CDR2 FQGNSA. V lost 5 bases, J lost 1 base, and 11 bases lay in between. The CDR3 is 14 amino acids. This CDR3 reads CASSRPTVNYGYTF. The CDR3 coding sequence is TGTGCCAGCAGCCGCCCGACCGTTAACTATGGCTACACCTTC.

This chain connects TRBV20-1 to TRBJ1-2; D is uncertain. The CDR3 has 14 amino acids. The germline V and J ends were trimmed by 2 bases and 3 bases, with 13 bases remaining between them. CDR1 DFQATT and CDR2 SNEGSKA come from the germline V gene (reference sequence). CDR3 sequence reads: CSARRYGRDYGYTF. The CDR3 coding sequence is TGCAGTGCTAGACGTTACGGGAGGGACTATGGCTACACCTTC.

V usage is TRBV5-6 and J usage is TRBJ1-5, with a possible D match to TRBD1 (5 bases). Germline-derived CDR1 and CDR2 are SGHDT and YYEEEE. Trimming stripped 4 bases from V and 7 bases from J, with 12 bases between. The CDR3 extends over 13 amino acids. CDR3 region: CASSGGGTQPQHF. DNA for the CDR3: TGTGCCAGCAGCGGTGGGGGAACACAGCCCCAGCATTTT.

This clonotype appeared a few times. This chain connects TRBV4-3 to TRBJ1-5, with D unclear. CDR3 length: 14 amino acids. Trimming took 0 bases from V and 3 from J, leaving 6 bases between them. The germline V gene has CDR1 LGHNA and CDR2 YSLEER. The CDR3 sequence is CASSQDWSNQPQHF. DNA for the CDR3: TGCGCCAGCAGCCAAGATTGGTCCAATCAGCCCCAGCATTTT.

The chain combines TRBV28 with TRBJ2-7; TRBD1 is a possible D gene (6 bases). Germline CDR1 MDHEN, CDR2 SYDVKM. Deletions cut 6 bases from V and 4 bases from J, with 16 bases between. The CDR3 loop spans 14 amino acids. CDR3 DNA sequence: TGTGCCAGCAGCCATCAGGGGACCCCTTACGAGCAGTACTTC. Encoded protein: CASSHQGTPYEQYF.

The chain combines TRBV24-1 with TRBJ2-2; D perhaps matches TRBD2 (5 bases). The V end lost 4 bases, the J end lost 5 bases, and 19 bases lay between the germline ends. Looked up from germline, CDR1 is KGHDR and CDR2 is SFDVKD. This CDR3 is 17 amino acids long. The CDR3 loop reads CATSDTGMPPTTGELFF. The DNA of the CDR3 is TGTGCCACCAGTGACACCGGGATGCCACCAACAACCGGGGAGCTGTTTTTT.

The chain carries TRBV15 and TRBJ1-2, with D possibly matching TRBD1 (5 bases). This CDR3 comprises 14 residues. Germline V gene data show CDR1 as LNHNV and CDR2 as YYDKDF (reference sequence). The ends were cut back, 2 bases at V and 5 bases at J, with 12 bases in the middle. The CDR3 sequence is CATSRQGGGYGYTF. The CDR3 bases are TGTGCCACCAGCAGACAGGGAGGTGGATATGGCTACACCTTC.

This clonotype was counted at least ten times. The V call is TRBV24-1, the J call TRBJ2-2; D might be TRBD1 or TRBD2, each matching 5 bases. The CDR3 consists of 16 residues. Between the trimmed V and J ends, which lost 4 bases and 7 bases, there was a span of 18 bases. The germline V gene encodes CDR1 KGHDR and CDR2 SFDVKD. CDR3 nucleotide sequence: TGTGCCACCAGTGACAGCCTTGGGACCGTAAACGGGGAGCTGTTTTTT. Protein sequence: CATSDSLGTVNGELFF.

This chain joins TRBV29-1 and TRBJ2-7; 11 bases line up with TRBD2. CDR1 SQVTM and CDR2 ANQGSEA come from the germline V gene. The CDR3 has 13 residues. Here the CDR3 reads CSLTSGSPDEQYF. The CDR3 DNA sequence: TGCAGTTTAACTAGCGGGAGTCCCGACGAGCAGTACTTC.

This clonotype came up many times. An end of the junction does not agree with germline; a read error may underlie this. This chain joins TRBV29-1 and TRBJ1-1; D remains ambiguous. The germline V gene has CDR1 SQVTM and CDR2 ANQGSEA. There are 10 residues in the CDR3. CDR3 in DNA: TGCAGCGTAGATGACCATGAATCTTTCTTT. Translated: CSVDDHESFF.

The chain is built from TRBV29-1 and TRBJ1-2; D gene ambiguous. Germline-derived CDR1 and CDR2 are SQVTM and ANQGSEA. V shed 5 bases and J shed 1 base, with 5 bases lying between them. This CDR3 is built from 11 residues. CDR3 amino acids: CSVNSNYGYTF. The CDR3 DNA follows: TGCAGCGTTAACAGTAACTATGGCTACACCTTC.

Only a few counts were recorded for this clonotype. The chain uses TRBV7-8 and TRBJ1-5; D gene unclear. Germline V gene data show CDR1 as SGHVS and CDR2 as FQNEAQ. The germline V and J ends were trimmed by 6 bases and 5 bases, with 17 bases remaining between them. The CDR3 contains 15 residues. The CDR3 sequence is CASRAWPRNDQPQHF. The DNA of the CDR3 is TGTGCCAGCAGGGCCTGGCCCCGGAACGATCAGCCCCAGCATTTT. Full variable domain (missing parts from reference TRBV7-8 and TRBJ1-5): GAGVSQSPRYKVAKRGQDVALRCDPISGHVSLFWYQQALGQGPEFLTYFQNEAQLDKSGLPSDRFFAERPEGSVSTLKIQRTQQEDSAVYLCASRAWPRNDQPQHFGDGTRLSIL.

This clonotype was picked up many times. This chain links TRBV7-2 with TRBJ2-7; perhaps TRBD1 as D (6 bases). The CDR3 extends over 17 amino acids. Deletions cut 5 bases from V and 3 bases from J, with 23 bases between. The germline V gene has CDR1 SGHTA and CDR2 FQGNSA. This CDR3 reads CASSLQQGGYGNYEQYF. As DNA, the CDR3 is TGTGCCAGCAGCCTACAACAGGGTGGGTATGGGAACTACGAGCAGTACTTC.

In this sample, this clonotype turned up a few times. V usage is TRBV12-3 or TRBV12-4 and J usage is TRBJ2-7; D might be TRBD1 or TRBD2, each matching 5 bases. V lost 8 bases and J lost 6, with 17 bases in between. The length of the CDR3 is 13 residues. The CDR3 nucleotides are TGTGCCAGCCGGGCCAGGGAGTTAGGCGAGCAGTACTTC. As protein: CASRARELGEQYF.